Each of the 27 T cell receptor beta chains below was sequenced from the same sample in a study of shared clonotypes between healthy human individuals. Profiling relied on immunoSEQ multiplex PCR, and the TCRdb table lists in-frame clones only, not all of them. The sample records under 550,000 clones, almost 97% being singletons. The source material was naive CD4+ T cells sorted from blood. Subset of the sample: CD45RA+ positively selected. The origin of the receptors is a woman aged 25-40 years in good health.

This chain uses TRBV5-8 with TRBJ2-7; possible D gene TRBD2, 7 bases. CDR1 and CDR2 (germline): SGHTS, YDEGEE. The CDR3 is 14 amino acids. V lost 4 bases and J lost 2, with 13 bases in between. The CDR3: CASSRGGRTYEQYF. The CDR3 DNA sequence: TGTGCCAGCAGCAGGGGGGGTAGGACCTACGAGCAGTACTTC.

The chain is built from TRBV2 and TRBJ2-3; the D is unclear. Trimming removed 6 bases from V and 9 bases from J, with 16 bases in between. In germline, CDR1 is SNHLY, CDR2 FYNNEI. The CDR3 is made up of 13 amino acids. This chain's CDR3 is CASSGLTLLTQYF. The CDR3 DNA sequence: TGTGCCAGCAGCGGTTTAACCTTATTAACGCAGTATTTT.

This rearrangement joins TRBV2 to TRBJ2-3, with 8 positions matching TRBD2. J was trimmed by 9 bases and V by 10 bases; bases with no gene match: 12. CDR1 and CDR2 from the germline V gene are SNHLY and FYNNEI. The CDR3 is 13 residues long. DNA of the CDR3: TGTGCCATAACTAGCGGAGAAGGGAGAACGCAGTATTTT. Its protein product is CAITSGEGRTQYF.

This clone is a singleton in its sample. This chain links TRBV6-6 with TRBJ2-7; D not resolved. Germline V CDR1 and CDR2: MNHNY, SVGAGI (reference sequence). The CDR3 runs 13 residues. Trimming pared 5 bases from V and 3 bases from J, leaving 11 bases between. CDR3 in amino acids: CASSPRAIYEQYF. CDR3 coding DNA: TGTGCCAGCAGTCCCCGGGCTATCTACGAGCAGTACTTC.

The V and J genes are TRBV5-4 and TRBJ2-5; possible D gene TRBD2, 5 bases. The DNA end is a closer match to TRBJ2-7, so the J assignment may be wrong. The CDR3 contains 15 residues. Germline V gene sequence: CDR1 SGHNT, CDR2 YYREEE (reference sequence). The CDR3 reads CASSLGGLSSYEQYF. CDR3 in DNA: TGTGCCAGCAGCTTGGGCGGGTTGAGCTCCTACGAGCAGTACTTC.

This sequence joins TRBV18 and TRBJ1-2, with a tentative D call TRBD1 (5 bases). Germline CDR1 and CDR2: KGHSH and LQKENI. V was pared by 0 bases and J by 0 bases, with 14 bases between. The CDR3 loop spans 17 amino acids. DNA for the CDR3: TGTGCCAGCTCACCACCTGGGGCCGGGGCGGCTAACTATGGCTACACCTTC. Translating gives CASSPPGAGAANYGYTF.

This chain connects TRBV7-9 to TRBJ2-7; TRBD2 matches 8 bases. Per the germline V gene, CDR1 is SEHNR and CDR2 is FQNEAQ (reference sequence). This CDR3 has 15 amino acids. The V gene end was trimmed by 1 base and the J gene end by 5 bases; junction bases not matched to a gene: 7. The CDR3 bases are TGTGCCAGCAGCTTAGGCGGGAGGAGTCTGGACGAGCAGTACTTC. It yields the protein CASSLGGRSLDEQYF.

This clone was counted a single time. V and J are TRBV5-1 and TRBJ2-1; D ambiguous. The CDR3 spans 15 residues. With 0 bases removed from V and 0 bases from J, the gap between germline ends came to 7 bases. The germline V gene has CDR1 SGHRS and CDR2 YFSETQ. The CDR3 nucleotides read TGCGCCAGCAGCTTGGCCCCGAGCTCCTACAATGAGCAGTTCTTC. Amino acids: CASSLAPSSYNEQFF.

This chain connects TRBV6-1 to TRBJ2-7; 7 bases fit TRBD2. The CDR3 is 14 residues long. J gave up 3 bases and V 5 bases, and 7 bases lay outside the gene matches. Germline V gene sequence: CDR1 MNHNS, CDR2 SASEGT. CDR3 DNA sequence: TGTGCCAGCAGTTCCTTAGCGGGCGTCTACGAGCAGTACTTC. Residues: CASSSLAGVYEQYF.

V gene TRBV6-5 combines with J gene TRBJ2-2; D may be TRBD1 or TRBD2 (6 bases each). Trimming took off 10 bases at V and 4 bases at J, with 19 bases between the two ends. The CDR3 is 15 amino acids. The germline V gene encodes CDR1 MNHEY and CDR2 SVGAGI. The CDR3, as DNA: TGTGCCACCTACGGAGGGGGGCGTAGCACCGGGGAGCTGTTTTTT. This sequence encodes CATYGGGRSTGELFF.

The chain is built from TRBV6-5 and TRBJ2-7, with D possibly matching TRBD1 (6 bases). This CDR3 is 15 amino acids long. Trimming pared 0 bases from V and 3 bases from J, leaving 12 bases between. Germline assignment: CDR1 MNHEY and CDR2 SVGAGI. The chain's CDR3 is CASSYSGHDNYEQYF. CDR3 DNA: TGTGCCAGCAGTTACTCGGGACACGACAACTACGAGCAGTACTTC.

The chain joins TRBV21-1 to TRBJ2-7; the table assigns TRBD1, which was not confirmed against the DNA. TRBV21-1 is designated a pseudogene. The length of the CDR3 is 12 residues. The CDR3 loop reads CARDRESQEQYF. DNA of the CDR3: TGTGCCAGGGACAGGGAAAGTCAGGAGCAGTACTTC.

This chain uses TRBV7-9 with TRBJ2-3; TRBD2 might be the D (5 bases). The CDR3 is 14 residues long. The V gene lost 5 bases and the J gene lost 3 bases, with 12 bases spanning the gap. CDR1 is SEHNR, CDR2 FQNEAQ, per germline (reference sequence). The CDR3 region has the DNA TGTGCCAGCAGCCCCCTAGCTCGAACAGATACGCAGTATTTT. Translating it yields CASSPLARTDTQYF.

V is TRBV28 and J is TRBJ2-6, with D unclear. The CDR3 runs 13 residues. Germline values: CDR1 MDHEN, CDR2 SYDVKM. Trimming took off 9 bases at V and 0 bases at J, with 6 bases between the two ends. The CDR3 coding sequence is TGTGCCAGTATATCCTCTGGGGCCAACGTCCTGACTTTC. Translation gives CASISSGANVLTF. Full variable domain (outside the CDR3, taken from reference TRBV28 and TRBJ2-6): DVKVTQSSRYLVKRTGEKVFLECVQDMDHENMFWYRQDPGLGLRLIYFSYDVKMKEKGDIPEGYSVSREKKERFSLILESASTNQTSMYLCASISSGANVLTFGAGSRLTVL.

This clone appeared once. The chain links TRBV4-2 to TRBJ2-5, with D tentatively TRBD2 (5 bases). TRBJ2-7 explains the end of the DNA better; the J call may be wrong. This CDR3 contains 17 residues. CDR1 and CDR2 from the germline V gene are LGHNA and YNFKEQ. In nucleotides, the CDR3 is TGTGCCAGCAGCCAAGACCCTAGCCCGGTGAGCTCCTACGAGCAGTACTTC. Translation gives CASSQDPSPVSSYEQYF.

The V gene is TRBV21-1, the J gene TRBJ2-5; the DNA was not used to check the table's D call, TRBD2. The end of the DNA fits TRBJ2-7 better, so the J call may be wrong. TRBV21-1 is reported as a pseudogene. The CDR3 spans 16 residues. For the CDR3, the DNA is TGTGCCAGCAGCCCCGGGTCGGGCGGGAGGGCAAACGAGCAGTACTTC. Translating it yields CASSPGSGGRANEQYF.

The chain couples TRBV5-1 to TRBJ2-5; 10 bases fit TRBD2. This CDR3 spans 15 amino acids. Germline V lookup: CDR1 SGHRS, CDR2 YFSETQ. Unmatched junction bases numbered 4, after V lost 0 bases and J lost 5 bases. The DNA for the CDR3 is TGCGCCAGCAGCTTGGGGCCTAGCGGGGGTGAGACCCAGTACTTC. Translated: CASSLGPSGGETQYF.

This clone was observed a few times. This sequence joins TRBV9 and TRBJ2-7, with 7 positions matching TRBD2. The V segment lost 2 bases and the J segment 3 bases; nucleotides outside the gene matches: 5. Germline V gene lookup returns CDR1 SGDLS and CDR2 YYNGEE. The CDR3 is 14 amino acids. DNA for the CDR3: TGTGCCAGCAGCGTGTCTAGCGGAAGCTACGAGCAGTACTTC. This encodes CASSVSSGSYEQYF.

The chain is built from TRBV19 and TRBJ2-7, with a weak D call TRBD1 (5 bases). Trimming took 3 bases from V and 5 from J, leaving 20 bases between them. This CDR3 is 16 amino acids long. Per germline, CDR1 LNHDA and CDR2 SQIVND (reference sequence). The CDR3 here is CASSIQSKGPRNEQYF. Written as DNA, the CDR3 is TGTGCCAGTAGTATTCAGTCAAAGGGGCCTCGAAACGAGCAGTACTTC.

This chain joins TRBV9 and TRBJ2-1; 10 bases line up with TRBD2. Germline V gives CDR1 SGDLS, CDR2 YYNGEE. CDR3 size: 18 residues. V lost 0 bases to trimming and J lost 0 bases; unmatched junction nucleotides: 6. CDR3 DNA sequence: TGTGCCAGCAGCGTAGAGGAGCGGGAGGGCCTCTCCTACAATGAGCAGTTCTTC. Its protein is CASSVEEREGLSYNEQFF.

V gene TRBV18 combines with J gene TRBJ1-4, with D unclear. Trimming shortened V by 2 bases and J by 10 bases, and 11 bases separated the two germline ends. The CDR3 totals 13 residues. Looked up from germline, CDR1 is KGHSH and CDR2 is LQKENI. As DNA, the CDR3 is TGTGCCAGCTCACCATTCGGAGACCCAAAACTGTTTTTT. Encoded protein: CASSPFGDPKLFF. The entire variable domain, with the rest obtained from reference TRBV18 and TRBJ1-4, is as follows: NAGVMQNPRHLVRRRGQEARLRCSPMKGHSHVYWYRQLPEEGLKFMVYLQKENIIDESGMPKERFSAEFPKEGPSILRIQQVVRGDSAAYFCASSPFGDPKLFFGSGTQLSVL.

The V call is TRBV28, the J call TRBJ2-7, with a weak D call TRBD1 (5 bases). V lost 3 bases and J lost 0, with 15 bases in between. The CDR3 runs to 16 residues. The V gene's germline CDR1 is MDHEN and CDR2 SYDVKM. The CDR3 protein is CASSLADREYSYEQYF. In nucleotides, the CDR3 is TGTGCCAGCAGTTTGGCCGACAGAGAGTACTCCTACGAGCAGTACTTC.

This clone turned up a few times. The chain joins TRBV19 to TRBJ1-1; a possible D gene is TRBD1 (5 bases). The CDR3 length is 14 residues. The ends were cut back, 5 bases at V and 4 bases at J, with 14 bases in the middle. Germline CDR1 and CDR2: LNHDA and SQIVND (reference sequence). Written as DNA, the CDR3 is TGTGCCAGTAGTTGGACAACCCTGCGCACTGAAGCTTTCTTT. Its translation is CASSWTTLRTEAFF.

The chain is built from TRBV7-6 and TRBJ2-5; possibly TRBD1 for D (6 bases). The CDR3 is 14 amino acids. V was pared by 4 bases and J by 5 bases, with 14 bases between. Germline V gives CDR1 SGHVS, CDR2 FNYEAQ. Written as DNA, the CDR3 is TGTGCCAGCAGCTCGGGACACGCTGTCGAGACCCAGTACTTC. This gives the protein CASSSGHAVETQYF.

Details on this clone: Other DNA sequences from this sample encode an identical CDR3 as well. CDR3 region: CATSREPSSTDTQYF. The CDR3 DNA follows: TGTGCCACCAGCAGAGAACCCTCTAGCACAGATACGCAGTATTTT. The chain combines TRBV15 with TRBJ2-3; D gene unclear. Trimming took 0 bases from V and 0 from J, leaving 7 bases between them. Germline CDR1 LNHNV, CDR2 YYDKDF (reference sequence). This CDR3 region has 15 residues.

This chain links TRBV27 with TRBJ2-3; D is unresolved. Trimming stripped 5 bases from V and 6 bases from J, with 12 bases between. The CDR3 contains 13 residues. Per the germline V gene, CDR1 is MNHEY and CDR2 is SMNVEV (reference sequence). CDR3 amino acids: CASSPPAWDTQYF. The CDR3, as DNA: TGTGCCAGCAGTCCACCGGCCTGGGATACGCAGTATTTT.

The J gene is TRBJ2-5, the V gene TRBV19; D gene ambiguous. The CDR3 has 16 amino acids. Germline CDR1 LNHDA, CDR2 SQIVND (reference sequence). Trimming left V 0 bases short and J 5 bases short, with 16 bases between. The CDR3 here is CASSIDLRRRRETQYF. The CDR3 DNA reads TGTGCCAGTAGTATAGACTTGAGGCGACGGCGGGAGACCCAGTACTTC.